This TCR beta chain is from a study of regulatory T cells in long-lasting Graves disease. Whole-study findings and limits: Persistent disease favored TRBV28, TRBJ1-2 and TRBJ2-5.

The CDR3 totals 12 residues. Germline CDR1 reads SGHAT; CDR2 reads FQNNGV. In building TCR beta libraries, iRepertoire HTBI primers were used together with Arm-PCR of CDR3 regions. Via MiXCR, TCRdb re-called the multiplex PCR reads, giving one row per CDR3 protein. The sample shows about 440,000 distinct CDR3 sequences, over 15% of them seen only once. In its sample, this clonotype was seen a few times. Its antigen is as yet unknown. Germline and junction disagree at one end, which may indicate a read error. The sample's time point: newly diagnosed GD, antithyroid drugs for less than 3 months. With RNA extracted from PBMCs as input, the TCR library was made. Peripheral blood, at roughly 8.4 milliliters, went into EDTA tubes. The same data also contributed to another study, on T cells in Graves' hyperthyroidism and ophthalmopathy. Per that study: Graves' hyperthyroidism was deemed stable given no ophthalmopathy progression within 18 months. HTBI primers were the set used in a first-round RT-PCR of the TCR CDR3.

This chain uses TRBV11-2 with TRBJ2-1; D is ambiguous. The clonotype comes from a young woman with Graves disease. The sample was peripheral blood mononuclear cells (PBMCs), taken at new diagnosis, from a patient treated with antithyroid drugs. CDR3 DNA sequence: TGTGCCAGCAGCTTAGTCCCCAATGAGCAGCTCTTC. It specifies CASSLVPNEQLF. Full variable domain (outside the CDR3, taken from reference TRBV11-2 and TRBJ2-1): EAGVAQSPRYKIIEKRQSVAFWCNPISGHATLYWYQQILGQGPKLLIQFQNNGVVDDSQLPKDRFSAERLKGVDSTLKIQPAKLEDSAVYLCASSLVPNEQLFGPGTRLTVL.